A single sample gave rise to the 27 T cell receptor beta chains below, sequenced in a study of blood T cell repertoires in COVID-19. Method: immunoSEQ multiplex PCR; TCRdb's copy keeps in-frame clones and lacks some. The table lists 150,000 to 200,000 clones, about 88% of them singletons. The sequencing input was PBMCs or T cells enriched from blood (not recorded which). Receptor source: a woman between 45 and 65 years old who had recovered from COVID-19.

The chain joins TRBV3-1 (or the pseudogene TRBV3-2) to TRBJ1-2; D remains unclear. Trimming took 1 base from V and 4 from J, leaving 7 bases between them. The CDR3 is made up of 13 amino acids. Germline CDR1 is LGHDT and CDR2 is YNNKEL (reference sequence). CDR3 protein: CASSQGATYGYTF. The CDR3 region has the DNA TGTGCCAGCAGCCAAGGGGCTACCTATGGCTACACCTTC.

This chain joins TRBV6-5 and TRBJ2-7, with D possibly TRBD1 on 6 matching bases. This CDR3 is 16 amino acids long. Per the germline V gene, CDR1 is MNHEY and CDR2 is SVGAGI. Deletions cut 2 bases from V and 1 base from J, with 15 bases between. For the CDR3, the DNA is TGTGCCAGCAGTTACAACCCAAAAACAGGGTCCTACGAGCAGTACTTC. Encoded protein: CASSYNPKTGSYEQYF.

The rearrangement uses TRBV28 and TRBJ1-2, with D tentatively TRBD1 (5 bases). Germline CDR1 and CDR2: MDHEN and SYDVKM. Trimming took 2 bases from V and 5 from J, leaving 9 bases between them. The CDR3 contains 13 residues. The CDR3 loop is CASSLTTDYGYTF. The DNA for the CDR3 is TGTGCCAGCAGTTTAACGACAGATTATGGCTACACCTTC.

The chain is built from TRBV30 and TRBJ1-1; TRBD1 agrees at 7 bases. Per germline, CDR1 GTSNPN and CDR2 SVGIG (reference sequence). This CDR3 has 14 residues. CDR3 DNA sequence: TGTGCTCGCCATCCCCGTTTAGGGGAGACAGGGGCTTTCTTT. It yields the protein CARHPRLGETGAFF.

The chain couples TRBV2 to TRBJ1-6, with TRBD1 identical over 12 bases. The CDR3 is 15 residues long. CDR1 is SNHLY and CDR2 is FYNNEI in the germline V gene. The V gene end was trimmed by 8 bases and the J gene end by 3 bases; junction bases not matched to a gene: 2. DNA of the CDR3: TGTGCCAGCCGGGACAGGGGGCTCTATAATTCACCCCTCCACTTT. Residues: CASRDRGLYNSPLHF.

The table lists this clone with a count of one. V and J are TRBV20-1 and TRBJ2-5; possibly TRBD1 for D (6 bases). The germline V gene has CDR1 DFQATT and CDR2 SNEGSKA (reference sequence). The CDR3 totals 14 residues. The V and J ends lost 3 bases and 7 bases respectively, with 18 bases between them. Written as DNA, the CDR3 is TGCAGTGCTAGTGAACGAGGGGGTCAGGGGACCCAGTACTTC. It is translated as CSASERGGQGTQYF.

The J gene is TRBJ2-3, the V gene TRBV24-1; D might be TRBD2 (5 bases). The CDR3 is 14 amino acids. The ends were cut back, 3 bases at V and 0 bases at J, with 6 bases in the middle. Germline CDR1 KGHDR, CDR2 SFDVKD. The CDR3 coding sequence is TGTGCCACCAGTGATACGGGGAGCACAGATACGCAGTATTTT. Translated, it gives CATSDTGSTDTQYF.

The chain carries TRBV9 and TRBJ2-3, with 8 bases matching TRBD2. V lost 4 bases to trimming and J lost 0 bases; unmatched junction nucleotides: 7. The CDR3 extends over 16 amino acids. CDR1 is SGDLS, CDR2 YYNGEE, per germline. CDR3 residues: CASSSRASGSTDTQYF. The CDR3 DNA is TGTGCCAGCAGCTCCCGGGCTAGCGGGAGCACAGATACGCAGTATTTT.

This clone was seen once. V is TRBV6-1 and J is TRBJ1-5, with D possibly TRBD1 on 5 matching bases. V gave up 2 bases and J gave up 6 bases, with 8 bases separating them. The CDR3 contains 13 residues. The V gene's germline CDR1 is MNHNS and CDR2 SASEGT. The CDR3 loop is CASSEHTGQPQHF. In DNA, the CDR3 is TGTGCCAGCAGTGAACACACAGGTCAGCCCCAGCATTTT.

This rearrangement joins TRBV10-3 to TRBJ1-1; TRBD1 aligns across 7 bases. V trimming: 3 bases; J trimming: 0 bases; junction bases outside the gene matches: 10. CDR1 is ENHRY, CDR2 SYGVKD, per germline. The CDR3 runs to 17 residues. In nucleotides, the CDR3 is TGTGCCATCAGTGATAAGACAGGGTTTTCCCTGAACACTGAAGCTTTCTTT. Its protein product is CAISDKTGFSLNTEAFF.

As concerns this clone: Other DNA sequences from this sample encode an identical CDR3 as well. The V gene is TRBV19, the J gene TRBJ2-7; 7 nucleotides match TRBD1. The J segment lost 1 base and the V segment lost 4 bases, leaving 19 bases of the junction unmatched. This CDR3 is built from 19 residues. Germline lookup yields CDR1 LNHDA and CDR2 SQIVND (reference sequence). In DNA form, the CDR3 reads TGTGCCAGTAGTAGGTCCGGGACAGCTCCCGGGCTAGGGTCCTACGAGCAGTACTTC. It translates to CASSRSGTAPGLGSYEQYF.

This clone was seen a single time. The rearrangement uses TRBV7-8 and TRBJ1-4; D is ambiguous. The V gene's germline CDR1 is SGHVS and CDR2 FQNEAQ. V lost 5 bases, J lost 8 bases, and 18 bases lay in between. CDR3 size: 15 residues. The CDR3 DNA follows: TGTGCCAGCAGCCCCCAGACACTTATGGCGGAAAAACTGTTTTTT. Translation gives CASSPQTLMAEKLFF. Combining the CDR3 with reference TRBV7-8 and TRBJ1-4 gives the whole variable domain GAGVSQSPRYKVAKRGQDVALRCDPISGHVSLFWYQQALGQGPEFLTYFQNEAQLDKSGLPSDRFFAERPEGSVSTLKIQRTQQEDSAVYLCASSPQTLMAEKLFFGSGTQLSVL.

This clone showed up just a few times. V is TRBV28 and J is TRBJ1-2, with D possibly matching TRBD1 (6 bases). The ends were cut back, 7 bases at V and 7 bases at J, with 13 bases in the middle. The CDR3 length is 12 residues. The germline V gene encodes CDR1 MDHEN and CDR2 SYDVKM. The CDR3 region has the DNA TGTGCCAGCACGCAGGGGCTCCGTGGCTACACCTTC. Amino acids: CASTQGLRGYTF.

The J gene is TRBJ2-1, the V gene TRBV7-9, with D uncertain. The CDR3 extends over 15 amino acids. Trimming removed 7 bases at V and 1 base at J, with 14 bases between. In germline, CDR1 is SEHNR, CDR2 FQNEAQ (reference sequence). CDR3: CASTSRGVSYNEQFF. The DNA of the CDR3 is TGTGCCAGCACCTCCCGCGGTGTTTCCTACAATGAGCAGTTCTTC. The variable domain in full, completed from reference TRBV7-9 and TRBJ2-1, reads DTGVSQNPRHKITKRGQNVTFRCDPISEHNRLYWYRQTLGQGPEFLTYFQNEAQLEKSRLLSDRFSAERPKGSFSTLEIQRTEQGDSAMYLCASTSRGVSYNEQFFGPGTRLTVL.

The rearrangement links TRBV28 to TRBJ1-5; D may be TRBD1 (5 bases). The V gene lost 6 bases and the J gene lost 7 bases, with 16 bases spanning the gap. The CDR3 sequence is 14 residues long. The germline gives CDR1 MDHEN, CDR2 SYDVKM. The CDR3 sequence: CASSPRAEDQPQHF. CDR3 DNA sequence: TGTGCCAGCAGCCCCAGGGCTGAGGACCAGCCCCAGCATTTT.

The J gene is TRBJ2-7, the V gene TRBV6-5; 8 bases are a match to TRBD2. The CDR3 loop spans 14 amino acids. Losses at the gene ends were 0 bases for V and 7 bases for J; bases not matched to a gene: 5. The V gene's germline CDR1 is MNHEY and CDR2 SVGAGI. The CDR3 reads CASSYSSGMGEQYF. CDR3 bases: TGTGCCAGCAGTTACTCTAGCGGGATGGGAGAGCAGTACTTC.

The chain is built from TRBV5-5 and TRBJ1-6; no reliable D call. Trimming removed 5 bases at V and 7 bases at J, with 13 bases between. The germline V gene has CDR1 SGHKS and CDR2 YYEKEE (reference sequence). The CDR3 has 14 residues. CDR3 nucleotides: TGTGCCAGCAGTCCAGAGTTGGGCAATTCACCCCTCCACTTT. Amino acids: CASSPELGNSPLHF.

The chain couples TRBV7-6 to TRBJ2-3, with 8 bases matching TRBD2. CDR1 SGHVS and CDR2 FNYEAQ come from the germline V gene. The trim removed 5 bases at V and 2 bases at J, leaving 6 bases unmatched. This CDR3 has 15 amino acids. For the CDR3, the DNA is TGTGCCAGCAGCCCTACCGGACTAGCCACAGATACGCAGTATTTT. Translated, it gives CASSPTGLATDTQYF.

The rearrangement uses TRBV4-2 and TRBJ1-1; no firm D call. The V end lost 0 bases, the J end lost 8 bases, and 10 bases lay between the germline ends. This CDR3 is built from 13 residues. Germline lookup yields CDR1 LGHNA and CDR2 YNFKEQ. CDR3 protein: CASSQDSLKEAFF. Written as DNA, the CDR3 is TGTGCCAGCAGCCAAGATAGTCTTAAGGAAGCTTTCTTT.

The J gene is TRBJ1-3, the V gene TRBV27; maybe TRBD1 (6 bases). Deletions cut 5 bases from V and 5 bases from J, with 10 bases between. The CDR3 consists of 13 residues. Germline CDR1 MNHEY, CDR2 SMNVEV (reference sequence). As DNA, the CDR3 is TGTGCCAGCAGTCCAGGACAGAGAAACACCATATATTTT. This encodes CASSPGQRNTIYF.

The genes are TRBV7-6 and TRBJ2-7; 7 nucleotides agree with TRBD1. This CDR3 is built from 13 residues. The germline V gene encodes CDR1 SGHVS and CDR2 FNYEAQ. V lost 3 bases, J lost 2 bases, and 1 base stayed unmatched. CDR3 DNA: TGTGCCAGCAGCTTGGACAGGACCTACGAGCAGTACTTC. The encoded protein is CASSLDRTYEQYF.

The CDR3: CATRTGANYGYTF. The CDR3 DNA sequence: TGTGCCACCCGGACAGGGGCTAACTATGGCTACACCTTC. The V gene is TRBV19, the J gene TRBJ1-2, with TRBD1 identical over 9 bases. Per germline, CDR1 LNHDA and CDR2 SQIVND (reference sequence). This CDR3 has 13 amino acids. V trimming: 10 bases; J trimming: 0 bases; junction bases outside the gene matches: 3.

This clone was detected only a few times. The rearrangement links TRBV18 to TRBJ2-1; unclear D gene. V was cut by 3 bases and J by 13 bases, with 16 bases left in between. CDR3 length: 13 residues. Per the germline V gene, CDR1 is KGHSH and CDR2 is LQKENI. CDR3 residues: CASSPDSLTFQFF. CDR3 in DNA: TGTGCCAGCTCACCCGACTCTCTGACGTTCCAGTTCTTC.

V and J are TRBV5-4 and TRBJ1-2; TRBD1 matches at 7 bases. Germline CDR1 SGHNT, CDR2 YYREEE (reference sequence). The length of the CDR3 is 14 residues. With V trimmed by 0 bases and J by 7 bases, 6 bases remained unmatched. CDR3 coding DNA: TGTGCCAGCAGCTTGGCCGACAGGGAGTCTGGCTACACCTTC. Residues: CASSLADRESGYTF.

The chain links TRBV5-7 to TRBJ2-1; 9 bases are a match to TRBD2. TRBV5-7 is an ORF, and what it does is uncertain. The CDR3 contains 18 residues. Germline trimming cut 0 bases from V and 2 bases from J; bases unmatched to any gene: 9. The chain's CDR3 is CASSLAKGASGTYNEQFF. The CDR3 DNA reads as TGTGCCAGCAGCTTGGCCAAAGGGGCTAGCGGGACCTACAATGAGCAGTTCTTC.

J is TRBJ2-1 and V is TRBV12-2; the D call of TRBD2 is as the table states it, not checked on the DNA. TRBV12-2 is recorded as a pseudogene. The CDR3 sequence is 15 residues long. The CDR3 is CASLPQGGAYNEQFF. The CDR3 DNA reads TGTGCAAGCCTTCCTCAGGGAGGGGCCTACAATGAGCAGTTCTTC.

V is TRBV25-1 and J is TRBJ1-1, with 9 bases fitting TRBD1. The germline gives CDR1 MGHDK, CDR2 SYGVNS. Trimming cost V 4 bases and J 2 bases; bases outside gene matches: 11. The CDR3 sequence is 17 residues long. The CDR3 nucleotides are TGTGCCAGCAGTGGGGGACAGGGAAGAAAGACTAACACTGAAGCTTTCTTT. Amino acid sequence: CASSGGQGRKTNTEAFF.